This T cell receptor beta chain was sequenced for a study of T cells after yellow fever vaccination. Turning to the study itself: SMART-Seq v4 Ultra Low Input prepared libraries from low-cell fractions.

The CDR3 sequence is 13 residues long. Germline V gene lookup returns CDR1 DFQATT and CDR2 SNEGSKA (reference sequence). TCRdb redid the calling of the 5' RACE reads with MiXCR, one entry per CDR3 protein. Seen here are about 500,000 distinct CDR3 sequences, 17% observed once, and the top ten hold 15% to 20%. The material was PBMCs, obtained less than 6 days after the first yellow fever vaccination. The chain links TRBV20-1 to TRBJ2-1; D not resolved. The receptor was isolated from a young man who received the YFV17D yellow fever vaccine. The CDR3 loop reads CSYLLKSYNEQFF. The CDR3 region has the DNA TGCAGCTACCTACTTAAGTCCTACAATGAGCAGTTCTTC.